The 14 T cell receptor beta chains below all came from one sample that was sequenced in a study of esophageal squamous cell carcinoma under preoperative chemotherapy. TCRdb re-called the PCR reads through MiXCR, storing one row per CDR3 protein. The table lists around 9,000 distinct CDR3 sequences, approximately 50% of them singletons. Time point here: after preoperative PTX-NDP chemotherapy. This specimen was collected from a patient given preoperative chemotherapy. The source of these receptors is a human donor with esophageal squamous cell carcinoma. The donor label of this sample is uncertain.

This rearrangement joins TRBV6-1 to TRBJ2-1, with no clear D. Trimming left V 7 bases short and J 8 bases short, with 9 bases between. Germline V gene sequence: CDR1 MNHNS, CDR2 SASEGT. The length of the CDR3 is 11 residues. The DNA of the CDR3 is TGTGCCAGCAAACGTAAGGATGAGCAGTTCTTC. It is translated as CASKRKDEQFF.

Details on this clonotype: Compared with germline, one end of the junction differs, possibly owing to a read error. The V gene is TRBV6-1, the J gene TRBJ2-3, with 7 nucleotides matching TRBD2. This CDR3 is 16 amino acids long. The germline V gene encodes CDR1 MNHNS and CDR2 SASEGT. CDR3 protein: CLSSVLGGWATNTQYF. The CDR3 DNA reads as TGTCTCAGCAGCGTCTTGGGGGGGTGGGCCACAAACACTCAGTATTTC.

This clonotype was seen ten or more times. V usage is TRBV6-1 and J usage is TRBJ2-1; TRBD2 matches at 7 bases. Germline-derived CDR1 and CDR2 are MNHNS and SASEGT. The CDR3 covers 18 residues. Unmatched junction bases numbered 10, after V lost 0 bases and J lost 2 bases. CDR3: CASSEALGGGRTYNEQFF. CDR3 sequence (DNA): TGTGCCAGCAGTGAAGCGCTTGGGGGGGGTAGGACCTACAATGAGCAGTTCTTC.

In its sample, this clonotype was seen many times. The CDR3, as DNA: TGTGCCAGCAGCTTAGACGACAGGGTCCCGTTCTTC. It encodes CASSLDDRVPFF. The chain combines TRBV11-3 with TRBJ2-1; the match to TRBD1 covers 7 bases. Germline V gene lookup returns CDR1 SGHNT and CDR2 YENEEA. The CDR3 consists of 12 residues. V lost 0 bases, J lost 15 bases, and 5 bases stayed unmatched.

V is TRBV6-1 and J is TRBJ2-1; 10 bases line up with TRBD2. V lost 7 bases, J lost 5 bases, and 8 bases stayed unmatched. CDR1 and CDR2 (germline): MNHNS, SASEGT. CDR3 length equals 15 residues. Here the CDR3 reads CASTSSLAGDNEQFF. The CDR3 nucleotides are TGTGCCAGCACAAGCTCGCTAGCGGGAGACAATGAGCAGTTCTTC.

This chain uses TRBV10-1 with TRBJ2-3; D is possibly TRBD1 or TRBD2 (5 bases each). The CDR3 covers 15 residues. The V gene's germline CDR1 is WNHNN and CDR2 SYGVQD (reference sequence). Trimming shortened V by 4 bases and J by 2 bases, and 13 bases separated the two germline ends. The CDR3 loop reads CASSVGRQTTDTQYF. DNA of the CDR3: TGCGCCAGCAGTGTAGGGAGACAGACCACAGATACGCAGTATTTT.

This clonotype was seen repeatedly, ten times or more. CDR3 protein: CASSLSDNEQFF. The CDR3 DNA follows: TGTGCCAGCAGTTTATCCGACAATGAGCAGTTCTTC. The rearrangement joins TRBV27 to TRBJ2-1, with D hard to call. Deletions cut 0 bases from V and 5 bases from J, with 2 bases between. CDR3 length equals 12 residues. Per germline, CDR1 MNHEY and CDR2 SMNVEV (reference sequence).

By sample share, this clonotype is medium-sized. The genes are TRBV27 and TRBJ2-5, with D possibly called TRBD1 or TRBD2 (7 bases each). Between the trimmed V and J ends, which lost 6 bases and 11 bases, there was a span of 25 bases. Germline CDR1 is MNHEY and CDR2 is SMNVEV (reference sequence). This CDR3 is built from 15 residues. CDR3 amino acids: CASSRGGQPGNEQYF. As DNA, the CDR3 is TGTGCCAGCAGCCGCGGGGGACAGCCTGGCAATGAGCAGTACTTC.

This rearrangement joins TRBV6-1 to TRBJ2-3, with D tentatively TRBD1 or TRBD2 (6 bases each). Trimming removed 8 bases from V and 2 bases from J, with 20 bases in between. Germline CDR1 reads MNHNS; CDR2 reads SASEGT. The CDR3 extends over 16 amino acids. The CDR3 DNA reads TGTGCCAGCGCGGGGCTAGGGGGAAGGGTCACAGATACGCAGTATTTT. It translates to CASAGLGGRVTDTQYF.

This clonotype came up a few times. J is TRBJ2-5 and V is TRBV20-1, with 9 nucleotides matching TRBD1. TRBJ2-7 explains the end of the DNA better; the J call may be wrong. The germline V gene encodes CDR1 DFQATT and CDR2 SNEGSKA (reference sequence). The CDR3 spans 13 residues. In nucleotides, the CDR3 is TGCAGTGCTGAGGGACAGGGCCCTAACGAGCAGTACTTC. This translates into CSAEGQGPNEQYF.

This clonotype was observed a handful of times. The genes are TRBV4-1 and TRBJ2-1; TRBD1 or TRBD2 may be the D gene (6 bases each). This CDR3 has 18 residues. CDR1 is MGHRA, CDR2 YSYEKL, per germline. Trimming took 5 bases from V and 5 from J, leaving 25 bases between them. The CDR3 DNA is TGCGCCAGCAGCAAAGGAGGGCCCCCAGGGGTGCGGGACAATGAGCAGTTCTTC. Translation gives CASSKGGPPGVRDNEQFF.

This clonotype was recorded at least ten times. A much larger clone differs from this one at a single base, so this may be a read error. The V and J genes are TRBV12-3 or TRBV12-4 and TRBJ2-1; D unclear. With the DNA end fitting TRBJ2-7 better, the J assignment may be wrong. The CDR3 contains 14 residues. CDR3 nucleotide sequence: TGTGCCAGCAGTTTAGCGCTGGTGGGGAATGAGCAGTACTTC. Its translation: CASSLALVGNEQYF.

The chain links TRBV12-3 or TRBV12-4 to TRBJ1-2, with D tentatively TRBD1 (5 bases). Trimming took off 8 bases at V and 4 bases at J, with 20 bases between the two ends. This CDR3 region has 15 residues. DNA of the CDR3: TGTGCCAGCCAGGACCCCGGGCAGGGAAGCTATGGCTACACCTTC. This encodes CASQDPGQGSYGYTF.

Relative to its sample, this clonotype is medium-sized. CDR3 sequence: CASSISPSTDTQYF. The CDR3 nucleotides read TGTGCCAGCAGTATTAGTCCTAGCACAGATACGCAGTATTTT. The chain joins TRBV12-3 or TRBV12-4 to TRBJ2-3, with D unresolved. Deletions cut 5 bases from V and 0 bases from J, with 9 bases between. The CDR3 is 14 residues long.